The 5 T cell receptor beta chains presented below share a single source sample, sequenced in a study of T cell changes during pregnancy in multiple sclerosis. Generated by immunoSEQ multiplex PCR, the TCRdb table keeps only in-frame clones and is missing some. Seen here are approximately 90,000 clones, 91% observed once, and the top ten hold approximately 1.6%. The specimen comprised peripheral blood, sampled after pregnancy. All receptors come from a female donor in good health, enrolled as a control in a pregnancy study.

The chain carries TRBV18 and TRBJ1-1; 9 bases map to TRBD1. The CDR3 is 15 residues long. CDR1 is KGHSH, CDR2 LQKENI, per germline. V lost 3 bases to trimming and J lost 10 bases; unmatched junction nucleotides: 12. The CDR3 region is CASSPAGTGSFVAFF. In DNA, the CDR3 is TGTGCCAGCTCACCGGCCGGGACAGGGTCGTTTGTAGCTTTCTTT. Supplemented by reference TRBV18 and TRBJ1-1, the full variable domain reads NAGVMQNPRHLVRRRGQEARLRCSPMKGHSHVYWYRQLPEEGLKFMVYLQKENIIDESGMPKERFSAEFPKEGPSILRIQQVVRGDSAAYFCASSPAGTGSFVAFFGQGTRLTVV.

V and J are TRBV7-8 and TRBJ2-7, with 7 bases identical to TRBD1. CDR1 is SGHVS, CDR2 FQNEAQ, per germline. This CDR3 is 15 amino acids long. V lost 2 bases, J lost 3 bases, and 7 bases stayed unmatched. CDR3 coding DNA: TGTGCCAGCAGCTTAAGGCGACAGGGTAACTACGAGCAGTACTTC. It specifies CASSLRRQGNYEQYF.

This rearrangement joins TRBV10-2 to TRBJ1-1; 7 bases are a match to TRBD1. From germline, CDR1 is WSHSY and CDR2 SAAADI. The CDR3 consists of 17 residues. The V segment lost 0 bases and the J segment 0 bases; nucleotides outside the gene matches: 7. The CDR3 region is CASSESPPDRVNTEAFF. CDR3 coding DNA: TGCGCCAGCAGTGAGTCGCCCCCCGACAGGGTGAACACTGAAGCTTTCTTT.

The chain uses TRBV4-2 and TRBJ2-1; 13 bases fit TRBD2. The CDR3 extends over 15 amino acids. Germline lookup yields CDR1 LGHNA and CDR2 YNFKEQ. V lost 4 bases and J lost 8; bases outside the gene matches: 5. The CDR3 nucleotides read TGTGCCAGCAGCCTTACTAGCGGGGGGGCCGATGAGCAGTTCTTC. Its protein is CASSLTSGGADEQFF.

The V call is TRBV7-2, the J call TRBJ2-2; D is perhaps TRBD1 (5 bases). V was clipped by 5 bases and J by 5 bases, with 12 bases between them. This CDR3 is built from 14 residues. From germline, CDR1 is SGHTA and CDR2 FQGNSA. Here the CDR3 reads CASSPSPGTGELFF. For the CDR3, the DNA is TGTGCCAGCAGCCCCAGTCCAGGGACCGGGGAGCTGTTTTTT.